This T cell receptor beta chain was identified during a study of T cell repertoires in cytomegalovirus infection. Looking at the study overall: Public TCR beta signatures marked donors with CMV infection and the matching HLA. Points from the study as a whole: The ex vivo response showed dominance by HLA-C-restricted CMV-specific TCR beta clonotypes.

The CDR3 runs to 15 residues. V lost 6 bases, J lost 3 bases, and 17 bases lay in between. The germline gives CDR1 MNHEY, CDR2 SVGEGT. This clonotype was seen only a few times. What it recognizes is unknown. TCRdb reprocessed the reads with MiXCR, giving one entry per CDR3 protein. The table has about 330,000 distinct CDR3 sequences, roughly a third seen once. This TCR derives from a human donor in good health (CMV status not recorded). Some clones in this sample may be carry-over from other donors' samples. This chain links TRBV6-2 or TRBV6-3 with TRBJ1-1; the D gene is possibly TRBD1 (5 bases). The sample in question was cultured PBMCs, obtained from culture after CMV antigen stimulation. For the CDR3, the DNA is TGTGCCAGCAGAGATGCCGGGGCAGGACACACTGAAGCTTTCTTT. Residues: CASRDAGAGHTEAFF.